The count of the clone carrying this TCR beta chain is one. As originally analysed: Using reference gene primer amplification, nucleated cell counts were estimated. Using immunoSEQ multiplex PCR, the repertoire was profiled, and TCRdb retains in-frame clones only, with some absent. D and trimming were read from the DNA, whereas the V and J calls and clone size are those reported in that table. Here the sample spans roughly 700,000 clones, around 89% being singletons. These data are taken from a study of blood T cell repertoires in COVID-19. Study-level information: COVID-19 samples, acute and convalescent, were from the United States, Italy and Spain. T cells, B-cell-depleted T cells, or PBMCs supplied cDNA or gDNA.

Sequencing input: peripheral blood. This TCR was recovered from a woman aged 18-35 years with acute or convalescent COVID-19.

The CDR3 loop reads CATSDPRTPALPQHF. CDR3 sequence (DNA): TGTGCCACCAGTGATCCTCGGACACCAGCGTTGCCCCAGCATTTT. The V gene is TRBV24-1, the J gene TRBJ1-5; a weak D match, TRBD1 (5 bases). The CDR3 has 15 residues. Trimming removed 3 bases at V and 9 bases at J, with 17 bases between. CDR1 and CDR2 (germline): KGHDR, SFDVKD.